The text below deals with one T cell receptor (beta chain). Its target is not known. The PCR made use of 60 Vbeta and 13 Jbeta primers. The protocol was immunoSEQ multiplex PCR, while the TCRdb copy is restricted to in-frame clones and leaves out a portion. The top ten clones hold approximately 15% of a sample with about 140,000 clones, 73% of them seen once. V dropped 4 bases and J dropped 4 bases, with 7 bases sitting between them. Per germline, CDR1 LNHDA and CDR2 SQIVND (reference sequence). The CDR3 contains 12 residues. The data stem from a study of cytomegalovirus exposure and HLA in healthy donors. About the research overall: Findings of an earlier analysis included around 120 million unique TCR beta sequences from roughly 180 million T cells.

Whole-study results and caveats: V- and J-gene trimming in TCR beta was tied to a missense DCLRE1C variant by an analysis performed later. Highly shared variants forming one cluster were likely a sequencing artifact. The study listed 150 to 200 cytomegalovirus-associated TCR beta chains.

The sequence was collected from a human donor in good health. The chain has TRBV19 and TRBJ1-1; no reliable D call. The sequencing input was PBMCs. The CDR3 sequence: CASSTRGTEAFF. CDR3 DNA: TGTGCCAGTAGTACCCGGGGCACTGAAGCTTTCTTT.